This passage covers 3 T cell receptor beta chains from one sample sequenced in a study of blood T cells in healthy people across ages. The second PCR ran about 6 to 12 cycles with a sample-barcoded 5' primer and J-beta primers. TCRdb itself ran the 5' RACE reads through MiXCR, one entry per CDR3 protein. The sample lists hundreds of thousands of distinct CDR3 sequences, around 50% occurring once. The sequenced sample consisted of blood. Source of these receptors: a man in his forties in good health.

J is TRBJ1-2 and V is TRBV6-5; no firm D call. V lost 0 bases, J lost 4 bases, and 15 bases lay in between. This CDR3 is built from 16 residues. The germline V gene encodes CDR1 MNHEY and CDR2 SVGAGI. The CDR3 nucleotides read TGTGCCAGCAGTTACTCGGGCGTAGCAAGCGGCTATGGCTACACCTTC. This gives the protein CASSYSGVASGYGYTF.

The V call is TRBV7-3, the J call TRBJ1-1; TRBD1 matches at 10 bases. Germline V gene data show CDR1 as SGHTA and CDR2 as FQGTGA. V was clipped by 6 bases and J by 3 bases; unmatched bases: 4. This CDR3 is 14 amino acids long. The CDR3 protein is CASRQDRGHTEAFF. CDR3 nucleotides: TGTGCCAGCAGACAAGACAGGGGGCACACTGAAGCTTTCTTT. The entire variable domain, with the rest obtained from reference TRBV7-3 and TRBJ1-1, is as follows: GAGVSQTPSNKVTEKGKYVELRCDPISGHTALYWYRQSLGQGPEFLIYFQGTGAADDSGLPNDRFFAVRPEGSVSTLKIQRTERGDSAVYLCASRQDRGHTEAFFGQGTRLTVV.

This clonotype was seen a handful of times. The chain has TRBV27 and TRBJ2-7, with TRBD2 as a possible D gene (7 bases). TRBJ2-5 explains the end of the DNA better; the J call may be wrong. The CDR3 contains 13 residues. Germline CDR1 reads MNHEY; CDR2 reads SMNVEV (reference sequence). This chain's CDR3 is CASSFRGGETQYF. CDR3 DNA sequence: TGTGCCAGCAGTTTTAGGGGGGGAGAGACCCAGTACTTC.